One sample yielded the 18 T cell receptor beta chains listed below, sequenced in a study of blood T cell repertoires in COVID-19. Some clones are missing from TCRdb's copy, which holds only in-frame ones; the method was immunoSEQ multiplex PCR. The repertoire holds more than 85,000 clones, more than 65% seen once, with around 4% in the top ten. Input material: peripheral blood. Receptors originate from an elderly woman with acute or convalescent COVID-19.

The chain combines TRBV18 with TRBJ1-6; possible D gene TRBD1, 5 bases. CDR1 is KGHSH and CDR2 is LQKENI in the germline V gene. CDR3 length: 16 residues. V dropped 2 bases and J dropped 7 bases, with 15 bases sitting between them. As DNA, the CDR3 is TGTGCCAGCTCACCAGGTCGGGCAGGGCTGAATTCACCCCTCCACTTT. Protein: CASSPGRAGLNSPLHF.

This clone was seen once. This rearrangement joins TRBV5-6 to TRBJ1-5; D unclear. Germline V gene data show CDR1 as SGHDT and CDR2 as YYEEEE. V was cut by 1 base and J by 5 bases, with 7 bases left in between. The CDR3 extends over 13 amino acids. CDR3 sequence: CASSLKGDQPQHF. CDR3 sequence (DNA): TGTGCCAGCAGCTTGAAGGGAGATCAGCCCCAGCATTTT.

This clone was seen just once. V and J are TRBV28 and TRBJ2-1, with a possible D match to TRBD1 (5 bases). The CDR3 is made up of 14 amino acids. V was shortened by 10 bases and J by 1 base, with 14 bases between the two germline ends. Germline V gives CDR1 MDHEN, CDR2 SYDVKM. In nucleotides, the CDR3 is TGTGCCACCAGCCAGGGTCCATCCTACAATGAGCAGTTCTTC. Residues: CATSQGPSYNEQFF.

Remarks on this clone: Other DNA sequences from this sample encode an identical CDR3 as well. J is TRBJ1-6 and V is TRBV6-1; the D is unclear. The CDR3 loop spans 16 amino acids. Deletions cut 0 bases from V and 5 bases from J, with 11 bases between. Germline V gives CDR1 MNHNS, CDR2 SASEGT. CDR3 bases: TGTGCCAGCAGTGAAGCCACTACCGGGGATAATTCACCCCTCCACTTT. It yields the protein CASSEATTGDNSPLHF.

The CDR3, as DNA: TGTGCCAGCAGTGGGACTGTCTCCTACGAGCAGTACTTC. Its protein is CASSGTVSYEQYF. The chain employs TRBV14 and TRBJ2-7; weak D call: TRBD2 (6 bases). Trimming removed 6 bases from V and 0 bases from J, with 9 bases in between. The CDR3 is 13 amino acids. CDR1 is SGHDN, CDR2 FVKESK, per germline.

The chain is built from TRBV5-1 and TRBJ1-6; no definite D call. Trimming shortened V by 0 bases and J by 7 bases, and 11 bases separated the two germline ends. CDR1 and CDR2 from the germline V gene are SGHRS and YFSETQ. This CDR3 contains 15 residues. This CDR3 reads CASSLDGGVNSPLHF. The CDR3 bases are TGCGCCAGCAGCTTGGATGGCGGAGTGAATTCACCCCTCCACTTT.

This clone was seen repeatedly, ten times or more. The chain joins TRBV7-8 to TRBJ2-1; perhaps TRBD1 as D (9 bases). This CDR3 has 21 amino acids. Germline V CDR1 and CDR2: SGHVS, FQNEAQ. With 5 bases removed from V and 9 bases from J, the gap between germline ends came to 38 bases. CDR3 nucleotide sequence: TGTGCCAGCAGCGCCCGTCCCGGGACAGGGAACCCCCTACTAGCGGCCCTTGAGCAGTTCTTC. This encodes CASSARPGTGNPLLAALEQFF.

This clone was counted only a few times. The rearrangement uses TRBV6-6 and TRBJ1-2; D perhaps matches TRBD1 (5 bases). The V end was cut by 0 bases, the J end by 6 bases, with 14 bases between. The CDR3 totals 15 residues. The germline CDR1 and CDR2 sequences are MNHNY and SVGAGI (reference sequence). CDR3 nucleotides: TGTGCCAGCAGTTACTCCCCCAGGGAAGGAAATGGCTACACCTTC. Translating it yields CASSYSPREGNGYTF.

This rearrangement joins TRBV2 to TRBJ2-1; TRBD2 aligns across 13 bases. The CDR3 contains 16 residues. CDR1 SNHLY and CDR2 FYNNEI come from the germline V gene. Trimming cost V 3 bases and J 4 bases; bases outside gene matches: 3. The CDR3 region is CASSDWTSGGYNEQFF. The CDR3 DNA is TGTGCCAGCAGTGATTGGACTAGCGGGGGTTACAATGAGCAGTTCTTC.

This clone was seen a single time. The gene calls are TRBV7-9 and TRBJ1-1; D might be TRBD1 (6 bases). Trimming left V 0 bases short and J 8 bases short, with 10 bases between. Looked up from germline, CDR1 is SEHNR and CDR2 is FQNEAQ (reference sequence). This CDR3 contains 13 residues. CDR3 nucleotides: TGTGCCAGCAGCTTAGCCGACAGGACCGAAGCTTTCTTT. Translated, it gives CASSLADRTEAFF.

This chain connects TRBV3-1 (or the pseudogene TRBV3-2) to TRBJ1-4; 7 nucleotides line up with TRBD1. Unmatched junction bases numbered 6, after V lost 5 bases and J lost 6 bases. Germline V lookup: CDR1 LGHDT, CDR2 YNNKEL (reference sequence). The CDR3 runs to 14 residues. CDR3: CASSSHDRDEKLFF. The CDR3 bases are TGTGCCAGCAGCTCACACGACAGGGATGAAAAACTGTTTTTT.

The chain joins TRBV5-1 to TRBJ2-4; 8 bases align to TRBD2. From germline, CDR1 is SGHRS and CDR2 YFSETQ. The CDR3 has 13 residues. The trim removed 4 bases at V and 8 bases at J, leaving 5 bases unmatched. CDR3 in DNA: TGCGCCAGCAGCCCGGGGGGGGCGGACATTCAGTACTTC. Encoded protein: CASSPGGADIQYF.

The rearrangement uses TRBV24-1 and TRBJ1-5; D not certain. The CDR3 is made up of 15 amino acids. From germline, CDR1 is KGHDR and CDR2 SFDVKD. Trimming took off 4 bases at V and 1 base at J, with 10 bases between the two ends. Here the CDR3 reads CATSETGPSNQPQHF. The CDR3 DNA is TGTGCCACCAGTGAAACTGGTCCCAGCAATCAGCCCCAGCATTTT.

This chain connects TRBV19 to TRBJ2-7; D gene uncertain. Germline-derived CDR1 and CDR2 are LNHDA and SQIVND (reference sequence). This CDR3 spans 13 amino acids. V was pared by 5 bases and J by 3 bases, with 11 bases between. In DNA, the CDR3 is TGTGCCAGTAGTTCTCAGGATCTCTACGAGCAGTACTTC. Residues: CASSSQDLYEQYF.

This clone turned up a few times. This sequence joins TRBV5-1 and TRBJ1-4; D is possibly TRBD1 (5 bases). Germline CDR1 reads SGHRS; CDR2 reads YFSETQ. This CDR3 comprises 14 residues. Trimming pared 4 bases from V and 0 bases from J, leaving 7 bases between. Here the CDR3 reads CASSTTATNEKLFF. The CDR3 DNA reads as TGCGCCAGCAGCACGACAGCAACTAATGAAAAACTGTTTTTT.

V and J are TRBV9 and TRBJ1-3, with D unresolved. This CDR3 is built from 16 residues. V was trimmed by 2 bases and J by 2 bases, leaving 14 bases between them. Germline V gene data show CDR1 as SGDLS and CDR2 as YYNGEE. CDR3 in DNA: TGTGCCAGCAGCGTCGGAGGGTGGTTGGCTGGAAACACCATATATTTT. It yields the protein CASSVGGWLAGNTIYF. The full variable domain, rest sourced from reference TRBV9 and TRBJ1-3, is DSGVTQTPKHLITATGQRVTLRCSPRSGDLSVYWYQQSLDQGLQFLIQYYNGEERAKGNILERFSAQQFPDLHSELNLSSLELGDSALYFCASSVGGWLAGNTIYFGEGSWLTVV.

The V and J genes are TRBV6-6 and TRBJ2-7, with 10 bases identical to TRBD1. V shed 5 bases, J shed 10 bases, and the junction held 11 bases outside the gene matches. The germline CDR1 and CDR2 sequences are MNHNY and SVGAGI (reference sequence). This CDR3 contains 14 residues. This CDR3 is CASSPGTGAAKQYF. The DNA of the CDR3 is TGTGCCAGCAGTCCCGGGACAGGGGCGGCGAAACAGTACTTC.

The chain joins TRBV29-1 to TRBJ2-3, with 14 bases matching TRBD2. CDR1 and CDR2 from the germline V gene are SQVTM and ANQGSEA. Trimming took 6 bases from V and 3 from J; bases not matched to a gene: 11. The CDR3 covers 17 residues. CDR3 sequence: CSVRPGLAGVRTDTQYF. As DNA, the CDR3 is TGCAGCGTCCGACCGGGACTAGCGGGGGTTCGGACAGATACGCAGTATTTT.